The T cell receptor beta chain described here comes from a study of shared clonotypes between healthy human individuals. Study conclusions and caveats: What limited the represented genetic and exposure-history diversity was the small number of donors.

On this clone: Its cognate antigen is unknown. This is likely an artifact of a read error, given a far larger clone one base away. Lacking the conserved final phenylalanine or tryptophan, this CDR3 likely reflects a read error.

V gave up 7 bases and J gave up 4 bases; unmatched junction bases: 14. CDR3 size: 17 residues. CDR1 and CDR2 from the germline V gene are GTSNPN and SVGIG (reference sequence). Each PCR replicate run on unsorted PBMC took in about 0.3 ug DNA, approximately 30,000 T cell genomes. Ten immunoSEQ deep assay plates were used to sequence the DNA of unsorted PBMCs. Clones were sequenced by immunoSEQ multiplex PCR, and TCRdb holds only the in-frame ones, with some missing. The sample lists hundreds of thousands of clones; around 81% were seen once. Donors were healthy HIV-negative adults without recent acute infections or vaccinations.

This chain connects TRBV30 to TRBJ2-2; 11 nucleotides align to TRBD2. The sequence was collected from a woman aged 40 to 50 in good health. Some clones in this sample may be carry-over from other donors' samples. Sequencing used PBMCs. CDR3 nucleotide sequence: TGTGCCTCAAACCCGACTAGCGGGATGGTTCGCACCGGGGAGCTGTTTCTT. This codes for CASNPTSGMVRTGELFL.